The 3 T cell receptor beta chains below were found in one sample sequenced in a study of T cells in Graves' hyperthyroidism and ophthalmopathy. TCR beta CDR3 regions were amplified from RNA. A set of HTBI primers served as the primers for a first-round RT-PCR of the TCR CDR3. TCRdb reprocessed the multiplex PCR reads with MiXCR, giving one entry per CDR3 protein. The data hold 600,000 to 900,000 distinct CDR3 sequences, with 16% observed a single time. The source material was blood. The receptors were gathered from a man younger than 35 with Graves' hyperthyroidism.

The table lists this clonotype with many counts. The rearrangement uses TRBV6-1 and TRBJ2-3; 8 bases line up with TRBD2. Trimming cost V 6 bases and J 1 base; bases outside gene matches: 6. The CDR3 sequence is 15 residues long. Germline V lookup: CDR1 MNHNS, CDR2 SASEGT. Written as DNA, the CDR3 is TGTGCCAGCAGCACCCCGACTAGCGGCACAGATACGCAGTATTTT. This gives the protein CASSTPTSGTDTQYF.

In this sample, this clonotype turned up many times. The gene calls are TRBV7-2 and TRBJ2-2, with D unresolved. The CDR3 consists of 15 residues. V was shortened by 6 bases and J by 6 bases, with 17 bases between the two germline ends. Looked up from germline, CDR1 is SGHTA and CDR2 is FQGNSA. The CDR3 sequence is CASSSSGVRPGELFF. The CDR3 DNA sequence: TGTGCCAGCAGTTCCTCAGGCGTGCGGCCCGGGGAGCTGTTTTTT.

This clonotype was observed a few times. The chain is built from TRBV2 and TRBJ2-7; no clear D. The CDR3 has 12 residues. Germline assignment: CDR1 SNHLY and CDR2 FYNNEI. Trimming left V 4 bases short and J 3 bases short, with 7 bases between. The CDR3 sequence: CASSGLHYEQYF. DNA for the CDR3: TGTGCCAGCAGTGGTCTACACTACGAGCAGTACTTC.